Reported below is one T cell receptor beta chain. At one of its ends the junction is not consistent with the germline gene, which may arise from a read error. Described treatment: 15 to 20 received Ad26.COV2.S at low or high dose, single or two shots; about 5 received placebo; per-sample allocation not given. The samples were gathered on day 63 after the first injection of vaccine or placebo. These data belong to a study of Ad26.COV2.S vaccination and SARS-CoV-2 variants. The repertoire was sequenced with immunoSEQ multiplex PCR; TCRdb's copy has only in-frame clones and lacks some. The table has about 680,000 clones, about 90% seen once. CDR1 is DFQATT and CDR2 is SNEGSKA in the germline V gene (reference sequence). This CDR3 has 11 amino acids.

The sample was peripheral blood, taken in a trial of Ad26.COV2.S vaccine versus placebo. The sequence was obtained from a person aged 18-60 years who received the Ad26.COV2.S COVID-19 vaccine or a placebo. V is TRBV20-1 and J is TRBJ1-6; 9 bases map to TRBD1. Here the CDR3 DNA reads TGCAGTGCACCCGAGACAGGGGGATTTATCTTT. This encodes CSAPETGGFIF.